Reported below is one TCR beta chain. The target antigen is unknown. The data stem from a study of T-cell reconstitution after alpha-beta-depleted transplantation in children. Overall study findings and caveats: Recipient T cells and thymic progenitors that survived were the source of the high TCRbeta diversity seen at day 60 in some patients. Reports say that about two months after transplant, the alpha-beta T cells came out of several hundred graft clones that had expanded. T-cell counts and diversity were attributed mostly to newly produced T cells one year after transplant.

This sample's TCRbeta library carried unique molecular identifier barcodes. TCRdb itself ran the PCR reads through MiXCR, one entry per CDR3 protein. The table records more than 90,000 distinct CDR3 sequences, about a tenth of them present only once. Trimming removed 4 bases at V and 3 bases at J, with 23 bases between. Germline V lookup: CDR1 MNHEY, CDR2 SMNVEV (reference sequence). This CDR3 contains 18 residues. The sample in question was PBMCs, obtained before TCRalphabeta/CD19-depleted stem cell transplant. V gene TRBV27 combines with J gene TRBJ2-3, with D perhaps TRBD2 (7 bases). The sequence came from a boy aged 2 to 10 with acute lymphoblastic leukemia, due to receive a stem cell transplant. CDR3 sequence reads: CASSSWRGGLGGTDTQYF. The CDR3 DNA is TGTGCCAGCAGTTCTTGGAGGGGCGGACTAGGGGGAACAGATACGCAGTATTTT.